The entry that follows covers one TCR beta chain sequence. Its antigen is still unknown. Per-base quality was not reported, and no clone a single base away is much larger than it. This sample is drawn from a study of blood T cell repertoires in COVID-19 (dated by TCRdb to 2020 to 2021). About the full investigation: Samples from collaborators originated in the United States, Italy and Spain and spanned both the acute and convalescent phases of COVID-19. The material from the prospective study consisted of cDNA or gDNA derived from T cells, B-cell-depleted T cells, or PBMCs. Subjects who had been exposed to COVID-19, were actively infected with it, or had recovered from it provided the deeply sampled blood TCRbeta repertoires that made up the dataset. A freely available public database, intended as a resource for researchers studying the immune response to SARS-CoV-2, is where the repertoires were released. Samples came from the ongoing ImmuneRACE study (first 160 participants) plus 1,254 subjects from 6 global collaborators. The sample metadata nearly always contained a de-identified subject ID, COVID-19 status, age in years and sex. Where available, HLA class I and class II types were taken from metadata supplied by the sample provider and were not determined by assay-based typing.

TCRbeta CDR3 regions were amplified from genomic DNA using the immunoSEQ Assay, a bias-controlled multiplex PCR. In the original analysis: Nucleated cell counts per sample were estimated from amplification of reference gene primers within the assay. Sequence reads were collapsed and filtered to measure the absolute abundance of every unique TCRbeta CDR3 rearrangement. For each sample, productive Simpson clonality was calculated as the square root of Simpson's diversity index across productive rearrangements. Held by TCRdb, this immuneACCESS table contains in-frame sequences only and omits some clones. Under half of the omission traces to an unresolved V gene where checked; the cause of the rest is unknown. Clone size and the V and J calls come from that table; the DNA yielded D and trimming. The sample includes almost 250,000 clones, with 80% to 90% observed a single time. Over 4% of the sample lies in the top ten.

Overall results and qualifications from the work: The amount of clinical and demographic metadata varied by source and participant and was provided uncurated.

Enrolling through a virtual design, the prospective study's participants ranged in age from roughly 18 to 95 years and lived across 20 to 25 United States geographic areas. Cohort assignment in the prospective study relied on participant-reported clinical history from a screening survey and a study questionnaire. ImmuneRACE Cohort 3 recovered participants were defined by two consecutive negative NP/OP PCR tests, healthcare professional clearance, or symptom resolution. Mobile phlebotomists in the prospective study collected whole blood, serum and a nasopharyngeal or oropharyngeal swab from every participant. Prospective study participants could optionally give additional blood draws and questionnaires over a roughly 2-month period. Blood samples from the prospective study were shipped frozen or at room temperature prior to DNA extraction. From the germline V gene, CDR1 is SGHRS and CDR2 is YFSETQ. The CDR3 numbers 15 residues from cysteine through phenylalanine. CDR3 DNA only is kept here, 45 bases in frame from base 1. V and J lose 4 bases and 6 bases, and a span of 17 bases separates them.

The receptor chain draws on TRBV5-1 and TRBJ2-1; the D region possibly corresponds to TRBD1 (6 bases align). The receptor was isolated from a woman aged 30 to 39 who had recovered from COVID-19. Sequencing was carried out using PBMCs or T cells enriched from blood (not recorded which). The CDR3 corresponds to CASSLSLDRSNEQFF. The DNA sequence is TGCGCCAGCAGCCTCTCCCTTGACAGGTCCAATGAGCAGTTCTTC.